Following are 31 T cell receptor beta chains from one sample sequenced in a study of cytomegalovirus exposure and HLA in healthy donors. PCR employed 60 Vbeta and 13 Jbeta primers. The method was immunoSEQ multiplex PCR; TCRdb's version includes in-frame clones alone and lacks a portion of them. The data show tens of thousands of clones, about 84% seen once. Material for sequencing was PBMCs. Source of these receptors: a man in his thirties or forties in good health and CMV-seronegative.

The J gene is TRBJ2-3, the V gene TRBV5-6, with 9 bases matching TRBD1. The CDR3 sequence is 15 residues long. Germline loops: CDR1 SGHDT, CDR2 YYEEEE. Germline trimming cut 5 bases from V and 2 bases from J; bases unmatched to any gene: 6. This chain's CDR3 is CASRYGTGITDTQYF. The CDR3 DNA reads TGTGCCAGCAGGTATGGGACAGGGATCACAGATACGCAGTATTTT.

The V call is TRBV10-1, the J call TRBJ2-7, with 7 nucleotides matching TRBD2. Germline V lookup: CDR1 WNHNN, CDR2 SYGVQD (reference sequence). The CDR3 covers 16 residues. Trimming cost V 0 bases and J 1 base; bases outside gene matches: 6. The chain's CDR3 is CASSESGMGGSYEQYF. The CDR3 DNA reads TGCGCCAGCAGTGAGTCGGGAATGGGGGGGTCCTACGAGCAGTACTTC.

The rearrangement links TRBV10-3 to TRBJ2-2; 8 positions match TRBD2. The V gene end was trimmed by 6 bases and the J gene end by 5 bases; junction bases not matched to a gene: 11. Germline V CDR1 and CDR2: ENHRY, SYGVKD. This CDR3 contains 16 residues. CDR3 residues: CAISEISGRGTGELFF. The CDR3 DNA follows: TGTGCCATCAGCGAAATAAGCGGGAGAGGAACCGGGGAGCTGTTTTTT.

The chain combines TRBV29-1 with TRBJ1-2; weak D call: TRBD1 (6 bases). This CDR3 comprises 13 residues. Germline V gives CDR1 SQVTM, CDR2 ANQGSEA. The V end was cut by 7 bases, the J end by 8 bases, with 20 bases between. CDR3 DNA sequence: TGCAGCGCACGGGACATCGTGGTAGGCGGCTACACCTTC. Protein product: CSARDIVVGGYTF.

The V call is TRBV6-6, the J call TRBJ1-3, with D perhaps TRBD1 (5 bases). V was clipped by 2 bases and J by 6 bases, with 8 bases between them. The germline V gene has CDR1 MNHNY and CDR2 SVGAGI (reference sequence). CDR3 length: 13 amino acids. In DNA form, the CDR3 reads TGTGCCAGCAGTTACCCGACAGAAAACACCATATATTTT. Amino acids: CASSYPTENTIYF.

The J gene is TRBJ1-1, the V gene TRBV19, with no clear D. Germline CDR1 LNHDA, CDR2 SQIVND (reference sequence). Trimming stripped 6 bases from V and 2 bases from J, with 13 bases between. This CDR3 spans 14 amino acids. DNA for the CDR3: TGTGCCAGTAGCACTTACAGCCAAAACACTGAAGCTTTCTTT. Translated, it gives CASSTYSQNTEAFF.

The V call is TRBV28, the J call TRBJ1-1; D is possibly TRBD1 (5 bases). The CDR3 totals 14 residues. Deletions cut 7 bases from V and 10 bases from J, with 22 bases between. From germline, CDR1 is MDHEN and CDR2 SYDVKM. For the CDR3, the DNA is TGTGCCAGCACCCTAGGGGTAGAAGTTACACTAGCTTTCTTT. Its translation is CASTLGVEVTLAFF.

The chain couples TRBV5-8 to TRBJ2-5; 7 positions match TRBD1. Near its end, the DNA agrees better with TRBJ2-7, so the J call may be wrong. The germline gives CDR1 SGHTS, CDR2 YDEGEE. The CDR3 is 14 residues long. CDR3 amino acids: CASSLHRGIYEQYF. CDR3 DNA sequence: TGTGCCAGCAGCCTGCACAGGGGTATCTACGAGCAGTACTTC.

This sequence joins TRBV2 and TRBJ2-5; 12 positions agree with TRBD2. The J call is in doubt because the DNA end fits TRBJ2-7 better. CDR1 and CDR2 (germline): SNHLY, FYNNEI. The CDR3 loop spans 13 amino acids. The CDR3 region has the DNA TGTGCCAGATCCGGGACTAGCGGGTACGAGCAGTACTTC. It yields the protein CARSGTSGYEQYF.

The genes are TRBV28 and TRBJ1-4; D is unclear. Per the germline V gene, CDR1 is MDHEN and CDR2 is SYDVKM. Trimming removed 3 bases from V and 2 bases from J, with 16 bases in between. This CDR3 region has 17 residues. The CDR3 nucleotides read TGTGCCAGCAGTTTTTTTTCGATCGGGGTTACTAATGAAAAACTGTTTTTT. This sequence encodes CASSFFSIGVTNEKLFF.

The CDR3 nucleotides read TGCGCCAGCAGCCAAAGGCGGGGGTCGAACACCGGGGAGCTGTTTTTT. Protein product: CASSQRRGSNTGELFF. This sequence joins TRBV5-1 and TRBJ2-2; 7 nucleotides match TRBD2. CDR3 size: 16 residues. Looked up from germline, CDR1 is SGHRS and CDR2 is YFSETQ. V gave up 4 bases and J gave up 0 bases; unmatched junction bases: 6.

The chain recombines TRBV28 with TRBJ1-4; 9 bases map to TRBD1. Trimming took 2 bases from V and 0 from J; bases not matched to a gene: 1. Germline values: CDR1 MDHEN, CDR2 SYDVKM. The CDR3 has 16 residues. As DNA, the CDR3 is TGTGCCAGCAGTTTAGGGACAGGGACAACTAATGAAAAACTGTTTTTT. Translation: CASSLGTGTTNEKLFF.

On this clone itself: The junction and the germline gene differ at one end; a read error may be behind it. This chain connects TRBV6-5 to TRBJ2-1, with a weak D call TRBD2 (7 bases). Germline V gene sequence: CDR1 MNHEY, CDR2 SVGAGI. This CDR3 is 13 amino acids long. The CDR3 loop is CASSYSGWGGRVF. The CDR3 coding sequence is TGTGCCAGCAGTTACTCGGGCTGGGGGGGGCGGGTCTTC.

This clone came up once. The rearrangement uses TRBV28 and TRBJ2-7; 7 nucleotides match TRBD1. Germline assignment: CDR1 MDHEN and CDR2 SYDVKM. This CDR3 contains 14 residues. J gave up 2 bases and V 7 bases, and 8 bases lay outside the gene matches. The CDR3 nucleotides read TGTGCCAGCACCCCCGGGACAGCAGCCTACGAGCAGTACTTC. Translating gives CASTPGTAAYEQYF.

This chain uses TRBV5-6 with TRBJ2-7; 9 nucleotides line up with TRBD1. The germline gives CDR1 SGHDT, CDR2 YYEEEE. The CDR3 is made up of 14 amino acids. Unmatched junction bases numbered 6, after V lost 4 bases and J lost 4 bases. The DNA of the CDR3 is TGTGCCAGCAGCCGGCGGGGACAGGGTTACGAGCAGTACTTC. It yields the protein CASSRRGQGYEQYF.

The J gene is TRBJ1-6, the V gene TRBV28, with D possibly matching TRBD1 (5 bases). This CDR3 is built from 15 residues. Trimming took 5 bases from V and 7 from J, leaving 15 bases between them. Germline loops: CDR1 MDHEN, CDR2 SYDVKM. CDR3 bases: TGTGCCAGCAGTCCCAGTACGGGGGGGAATTCACCCCTCCACTTT. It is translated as CASSPSTGGNSPLHF.

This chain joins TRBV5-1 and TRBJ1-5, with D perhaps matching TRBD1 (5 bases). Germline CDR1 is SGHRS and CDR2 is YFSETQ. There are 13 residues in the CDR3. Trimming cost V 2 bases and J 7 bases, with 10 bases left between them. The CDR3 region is CASSLGEGQPQHF. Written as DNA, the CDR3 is TGCGCCAGCAGCTTAGGGGAGGGGCAGCCCCAGCATTTT.

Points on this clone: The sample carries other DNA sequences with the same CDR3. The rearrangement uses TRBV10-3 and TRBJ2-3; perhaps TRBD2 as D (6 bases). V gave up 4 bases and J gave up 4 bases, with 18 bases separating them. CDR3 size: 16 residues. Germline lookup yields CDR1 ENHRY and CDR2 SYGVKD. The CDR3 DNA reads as TGTGCCATCAGTGGACAGCCGGGAGAGAGGGCAGATACGCAGTATTTT. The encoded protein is CAISGQPGERADTQYF.

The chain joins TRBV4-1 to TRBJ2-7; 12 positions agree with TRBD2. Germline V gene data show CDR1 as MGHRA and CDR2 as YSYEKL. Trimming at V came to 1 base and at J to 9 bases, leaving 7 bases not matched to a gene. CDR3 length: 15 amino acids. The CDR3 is CASSQGGASGRVQYF. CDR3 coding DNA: TGCGCCAGCAGCCAAGGAGGAGCTAGCGGGAGGGTGCAGTACTTC.

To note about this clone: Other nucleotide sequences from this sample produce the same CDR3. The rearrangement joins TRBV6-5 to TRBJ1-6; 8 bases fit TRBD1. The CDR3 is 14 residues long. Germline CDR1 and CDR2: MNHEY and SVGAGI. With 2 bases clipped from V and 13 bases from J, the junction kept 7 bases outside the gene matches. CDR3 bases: TGTGCCAGCAGTTACGCGGACAGGGACTCCCCCCTCCACTTT. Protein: CASSYADRDSPLHF.

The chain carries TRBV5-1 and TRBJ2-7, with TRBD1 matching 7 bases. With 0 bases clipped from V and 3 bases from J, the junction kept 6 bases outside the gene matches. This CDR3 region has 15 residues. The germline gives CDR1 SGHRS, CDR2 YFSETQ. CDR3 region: CASSLAPTGSYEQYF. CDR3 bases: TGCGCCAGCAGCTTGGCCCCGACAGGGAGCTACGAGCAGTACTTC.

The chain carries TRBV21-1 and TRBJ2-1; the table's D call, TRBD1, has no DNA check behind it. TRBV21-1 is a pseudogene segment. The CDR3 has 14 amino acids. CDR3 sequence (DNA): TGTGCCACCACAGAAGTAGGTTCCTACAATGAGCAGTTCTTC. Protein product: CATTEVGSYNEQFF.

Written as DNA, the CDR3 is TGTGCCAAGGCAGGGTTCCGAGGTAGGTCCGATGAGCAGTTCTTC. This sequence encodes CAKAGFRGRSDEQFF. V usage is TRBV2 and J usage is TRBJ2-1, with D tentatively TRBD1 (5 bases). CDR3 length: 15 residues. The germline CDR1 and CDR2 sequences are SNHLY and FYNNEI. The V and J ends lost 10 bases and 8 bases respectively, with 24 bases between them.

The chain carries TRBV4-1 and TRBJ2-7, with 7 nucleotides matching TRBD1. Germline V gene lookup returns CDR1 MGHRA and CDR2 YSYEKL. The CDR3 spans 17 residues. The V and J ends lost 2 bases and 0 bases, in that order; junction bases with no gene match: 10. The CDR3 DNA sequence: TGCGCCAGCAGCCAATTACCCGGGACAGCCATCTCCTACGAGCAGTACTTC. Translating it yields CASSQLPGTAISYEQYF.

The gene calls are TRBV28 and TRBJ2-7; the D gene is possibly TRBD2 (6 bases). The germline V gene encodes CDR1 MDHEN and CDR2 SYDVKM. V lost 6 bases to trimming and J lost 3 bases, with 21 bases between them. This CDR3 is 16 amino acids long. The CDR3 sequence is CASSPATGEVSYEQYF. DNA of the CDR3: TGTGCCAGCAGCCCTGCAACGGGGGAAGTAAGCTACGAGCAGTACTTC.

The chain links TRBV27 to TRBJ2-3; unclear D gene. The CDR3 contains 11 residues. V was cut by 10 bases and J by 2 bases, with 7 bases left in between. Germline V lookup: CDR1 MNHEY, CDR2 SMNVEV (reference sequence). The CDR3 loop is CATQNTDTQYF. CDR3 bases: TGTGCCACCCAAAACACAGATACGCAGTATTTT.

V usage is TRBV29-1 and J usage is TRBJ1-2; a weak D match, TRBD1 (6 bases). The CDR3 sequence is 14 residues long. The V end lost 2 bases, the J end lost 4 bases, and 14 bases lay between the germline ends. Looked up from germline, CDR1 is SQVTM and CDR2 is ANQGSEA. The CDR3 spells CSVESGENIYGYTF. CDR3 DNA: TGCAGCGTTGAATCAGGGGAAAATATCTATGGCTACACCTTC.

In nucleotides, the CDR3 is TGTGCCAGCAGCTCCCCTCTGAATCAGGGTTTCGAGCAGTACTTC. The encoded protein is CASSSPLNQGFEQYF. This chain connects TRBV6-5 to TRBJ2-7, with D maybe TRBD1 (5 bases). Germline V lookup: CDR1 MNHEY, CDR2 SVGAGI. V was cut by 6 bases and J by 6 bases, with 21 bases left in between. The CDR3 loop spans 15 amino acids.

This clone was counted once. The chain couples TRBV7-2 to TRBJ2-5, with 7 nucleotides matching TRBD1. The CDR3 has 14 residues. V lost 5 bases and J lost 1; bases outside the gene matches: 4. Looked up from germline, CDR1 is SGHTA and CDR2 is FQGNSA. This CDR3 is CASSRDRTQETQYF. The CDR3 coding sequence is TGTGCCAGCAGCAGGGACAGAACCCAAGAGACCCAGTACTTC.

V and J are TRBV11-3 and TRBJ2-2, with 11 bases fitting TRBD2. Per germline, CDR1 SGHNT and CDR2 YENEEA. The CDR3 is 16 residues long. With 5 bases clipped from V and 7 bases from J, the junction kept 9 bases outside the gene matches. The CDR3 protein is CASSELAGVMGGELFF. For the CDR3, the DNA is TGTGCCAGCAGCGAACTAGCGGGAGTTATGGGCGGGGAGCTGTTTTTT. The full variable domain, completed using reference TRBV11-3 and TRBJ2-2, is EAGVVQSPRYKIIEKKQPVAFWCNPISGHNTLYWYLQNLGQGPELLIRYENEEAVDDSQLPKDRFSAERLKGVDSTLKIQPAELGDSAVYLCASSELAGVMGGELFFGEGSRLTVL.

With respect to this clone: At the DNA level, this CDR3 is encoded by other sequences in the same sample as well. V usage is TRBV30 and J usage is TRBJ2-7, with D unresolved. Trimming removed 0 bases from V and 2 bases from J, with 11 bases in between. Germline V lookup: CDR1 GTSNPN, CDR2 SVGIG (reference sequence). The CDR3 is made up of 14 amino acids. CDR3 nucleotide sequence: TGTGCCTGGAGTGTACGAGGCATCACCTACGAGCAGTACTTC. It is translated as CAWSVRGITYEQYF.